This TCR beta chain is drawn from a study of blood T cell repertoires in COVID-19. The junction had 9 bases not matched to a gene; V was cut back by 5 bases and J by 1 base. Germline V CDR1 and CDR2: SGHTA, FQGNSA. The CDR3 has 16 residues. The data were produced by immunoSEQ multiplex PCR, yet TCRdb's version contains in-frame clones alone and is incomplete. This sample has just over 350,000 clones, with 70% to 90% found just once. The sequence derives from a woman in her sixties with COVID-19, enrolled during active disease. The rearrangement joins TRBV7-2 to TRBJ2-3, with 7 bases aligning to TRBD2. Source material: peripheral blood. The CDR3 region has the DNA TGTGCCAGCAGCGGAGGGAGGGACTCTGGCACAGATACGCAGTATTTT. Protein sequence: CASSGGRDSGTDTQYF. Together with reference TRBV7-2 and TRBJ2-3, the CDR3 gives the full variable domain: GAGVSQSPSNKVTEKGKDVELRCDPISGHTALYWYRQSLGQGLEFLIYFQGNSAPDKSGLPSDRFSAERTGGSVSTLTIQRTQQEDSAVYLCASSGGRDSGTDTQYFGPGTRLTVL.